The T cell receptor beta chain under discussion was sequenced for a study of T cell responses to AZD1222 COVID-19 vaccine. As to this clone: Its antigen is unknown.

Germline CDR1 is MNHEY and CDR2 is SVGAGI. V gave up 5 bases and J gave up 1 base; unmatched junction bases: 3. The CDR3 is 14 amino acids. Data came from immunoSEQ multiplex PCR; TCRdb stores just in-frame clones and leaves some out. The sample records tens of thousands of clones, 70% to 90% being singletons. Whole-study findings and limits: Donors in the cohort were predominantly white British and more often female, and clonal diversity was possibly underestimated. Following two doses of AZD1222, Spike-specific TCR breadth and depth rose. Baseline seropositivity occurred in only a handful of AZD1222 recipients.

The receptor's source is an adult in good health. This sample comprised peripheral blood, obtained on day 0 of AZD1222 vaccination. The rearrangement links TRBV6-5 to TRBJ1-1; 8 nucleotides align to TRBD1. CDR3 coding DNA: TGTGCCAGCAGTCGGACAGGGACGAACACTGAAGCTTTCTTT. It is translated as CASSRTGTNTEAFF.